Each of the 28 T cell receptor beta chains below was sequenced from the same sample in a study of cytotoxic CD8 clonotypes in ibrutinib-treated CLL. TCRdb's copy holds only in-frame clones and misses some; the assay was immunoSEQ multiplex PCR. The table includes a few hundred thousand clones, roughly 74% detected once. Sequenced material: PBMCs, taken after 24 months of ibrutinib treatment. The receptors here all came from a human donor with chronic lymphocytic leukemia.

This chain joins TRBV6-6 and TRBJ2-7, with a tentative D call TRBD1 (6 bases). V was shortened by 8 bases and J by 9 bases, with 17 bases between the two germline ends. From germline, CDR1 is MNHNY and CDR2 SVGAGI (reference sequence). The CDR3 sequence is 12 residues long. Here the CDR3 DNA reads TGTGCCAGCGAGGCCGGCGGACAGACGCAGTACTTC. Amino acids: CASEAGGQTQYF.

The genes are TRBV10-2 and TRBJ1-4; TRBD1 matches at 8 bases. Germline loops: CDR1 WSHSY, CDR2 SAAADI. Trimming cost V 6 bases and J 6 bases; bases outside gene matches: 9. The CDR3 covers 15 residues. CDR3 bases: TGCGCCAGCAGCAACCGGGACAGGTCCGATGAAAAACTGTTTTTT. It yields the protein CASSNRDRSDEKLFF.

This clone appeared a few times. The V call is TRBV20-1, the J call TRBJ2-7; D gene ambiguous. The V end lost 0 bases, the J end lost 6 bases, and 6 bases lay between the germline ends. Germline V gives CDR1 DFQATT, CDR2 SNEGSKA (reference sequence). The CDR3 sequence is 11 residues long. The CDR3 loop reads CSARDFLEQYF. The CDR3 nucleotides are TGCAGTGCTAGAGATTTTCTCGAGCAGTACTTC.

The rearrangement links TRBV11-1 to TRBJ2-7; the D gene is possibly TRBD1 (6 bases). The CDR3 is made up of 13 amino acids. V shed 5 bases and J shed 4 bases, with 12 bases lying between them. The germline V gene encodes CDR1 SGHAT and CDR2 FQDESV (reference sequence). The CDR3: CASSTRTDYEQYF. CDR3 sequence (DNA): TGTGCCAGCAGCACCCGGACAGATTACGAGCAGTACTTC.

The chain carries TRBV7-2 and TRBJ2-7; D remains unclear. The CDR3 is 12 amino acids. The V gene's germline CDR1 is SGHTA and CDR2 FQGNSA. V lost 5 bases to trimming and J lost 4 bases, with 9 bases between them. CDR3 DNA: TGTGCCAGCAGCGAACGGGTTTACGAGCAGTACTTC. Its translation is CASSERVYEQYF.

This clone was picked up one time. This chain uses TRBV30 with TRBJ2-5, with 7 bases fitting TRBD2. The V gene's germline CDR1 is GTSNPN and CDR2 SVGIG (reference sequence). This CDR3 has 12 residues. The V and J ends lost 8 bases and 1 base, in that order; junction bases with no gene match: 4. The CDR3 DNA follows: TGTGCCCGGTCTAGCGGCCAAGAGACCCAGTACTTC. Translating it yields CARSSGQETQYF.

The DNA for the CDR3 is TGTGCCAGCAGCTTCGCAGGGGTTGACACTGAAGCTTTCTTT. Its protein product is CASSFAGVDTEAFF. The rearrangement uses TRBV7-9 and TRBJ1-1; a weak D match, TRBD1 (6 bases). V lost 3 bases and J 3 bases, leaving 11 bases between the germline ends. This CDR3 has 14 amino acids. CDR1 is SEHNR and CDR2 is FQNEAQ in the germline V gene (reference sequence).

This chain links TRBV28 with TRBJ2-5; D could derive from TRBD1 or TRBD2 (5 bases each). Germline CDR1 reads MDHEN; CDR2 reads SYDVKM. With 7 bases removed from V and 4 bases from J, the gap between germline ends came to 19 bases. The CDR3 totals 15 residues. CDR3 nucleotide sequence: TGTGCCAGCACCCCTGGGGCTACACTAGGAGAGACCCAGTACTTC. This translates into CASTPGATLGETQYF.

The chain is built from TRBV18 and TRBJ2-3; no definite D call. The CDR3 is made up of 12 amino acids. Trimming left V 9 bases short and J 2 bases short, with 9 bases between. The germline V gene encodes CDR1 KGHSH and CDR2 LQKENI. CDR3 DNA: TGTGCCAGTAGTGAGTACACAGATACGCAGTATTTT. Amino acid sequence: CASSEYTDTQYF. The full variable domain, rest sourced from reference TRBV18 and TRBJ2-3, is NAGVMQNPRHLVRRRGQEARLRCSPMKGHSHVYWYRQLPEEGLKFMVYLQKENIIDESGMPKERFSAEFPKEGPSILRIQQVVRGDSAAYFCASSEYTDTQYFGPGTRLTVL.

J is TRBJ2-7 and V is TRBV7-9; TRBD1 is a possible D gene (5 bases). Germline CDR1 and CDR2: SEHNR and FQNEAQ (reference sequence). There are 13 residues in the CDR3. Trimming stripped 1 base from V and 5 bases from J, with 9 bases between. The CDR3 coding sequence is TGTGCCAGCAGCTTAGAGGGGCCGGACGAGCAGTACTTC. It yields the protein CASSLEGPDEQYF.

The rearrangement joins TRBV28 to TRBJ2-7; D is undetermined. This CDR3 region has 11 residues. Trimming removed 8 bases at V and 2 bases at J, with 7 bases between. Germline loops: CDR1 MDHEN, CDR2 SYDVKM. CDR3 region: CASEFAYEQYF. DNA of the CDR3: TGTGCCAGCGAGTTTGCCTACGAGCAGTACTTC.

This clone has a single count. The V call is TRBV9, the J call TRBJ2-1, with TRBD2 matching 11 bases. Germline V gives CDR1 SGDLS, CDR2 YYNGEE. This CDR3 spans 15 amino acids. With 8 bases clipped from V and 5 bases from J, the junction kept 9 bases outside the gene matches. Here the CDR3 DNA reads TGTGCCAGAGACGGGACTAGCGGATTCCACAATGAGCAGTTCTTC. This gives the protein CARDGTSGFHNEQFF.

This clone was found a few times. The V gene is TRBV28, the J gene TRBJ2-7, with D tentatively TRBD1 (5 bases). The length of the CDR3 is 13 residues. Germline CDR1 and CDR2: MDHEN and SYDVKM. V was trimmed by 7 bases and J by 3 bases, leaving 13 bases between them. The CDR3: CASTGPSDYEQYF. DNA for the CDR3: TGTGCCAGCACAGGGCCTTCCGACTACGAGCAGTACTTC.

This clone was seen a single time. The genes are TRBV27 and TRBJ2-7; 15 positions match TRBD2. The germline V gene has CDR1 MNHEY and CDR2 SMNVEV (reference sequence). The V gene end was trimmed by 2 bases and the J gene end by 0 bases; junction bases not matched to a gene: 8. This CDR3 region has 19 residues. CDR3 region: CASSLARTSGRAFSYEQYF. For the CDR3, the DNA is TGTGCCAGCAGTTTAGCCCGGACTAGCGGGAGGGCCTTCTCCTACGAGCAGTACTTC.

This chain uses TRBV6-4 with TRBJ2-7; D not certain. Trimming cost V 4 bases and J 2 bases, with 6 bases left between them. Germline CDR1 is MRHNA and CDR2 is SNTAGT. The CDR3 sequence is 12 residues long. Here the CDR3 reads CASSVSTYEQYF. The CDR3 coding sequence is TGTGCCAGCAGTGTTTCCACCTACGAGCAGTACTTC.

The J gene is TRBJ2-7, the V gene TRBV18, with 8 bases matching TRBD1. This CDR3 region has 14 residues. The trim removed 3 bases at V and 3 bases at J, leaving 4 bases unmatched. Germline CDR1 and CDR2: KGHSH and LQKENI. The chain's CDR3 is CASSPGTGDYEQYF. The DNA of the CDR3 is TGTGCCAGCTCACCTGGGACAGGCGACTACGAGCAGTACTTC.

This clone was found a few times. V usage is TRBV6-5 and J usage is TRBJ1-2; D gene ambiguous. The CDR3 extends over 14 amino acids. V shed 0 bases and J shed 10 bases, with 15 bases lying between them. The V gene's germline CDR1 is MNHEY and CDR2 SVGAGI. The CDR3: CASSYSKGLGDYTF. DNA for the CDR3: TGTGCCAGCAGTTACTCGAAAGGGCTTGGTGACTACACCTTC.

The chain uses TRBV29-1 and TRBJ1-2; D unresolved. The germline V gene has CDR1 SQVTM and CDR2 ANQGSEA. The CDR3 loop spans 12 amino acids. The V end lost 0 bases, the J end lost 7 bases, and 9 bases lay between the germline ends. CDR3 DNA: TGCAGCGTTGAAGATCAATCCGTTGGCTACACCTTC. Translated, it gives CSVEDQSVGYTF.

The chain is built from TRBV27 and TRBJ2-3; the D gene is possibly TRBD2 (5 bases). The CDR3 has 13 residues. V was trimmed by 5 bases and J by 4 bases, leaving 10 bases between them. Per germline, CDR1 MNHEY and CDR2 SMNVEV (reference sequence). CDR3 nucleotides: TGTGCCAGCAGTGTTTCGCGGGCAGATACGCAGTATTTT. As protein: CASSVSRADTQYF.

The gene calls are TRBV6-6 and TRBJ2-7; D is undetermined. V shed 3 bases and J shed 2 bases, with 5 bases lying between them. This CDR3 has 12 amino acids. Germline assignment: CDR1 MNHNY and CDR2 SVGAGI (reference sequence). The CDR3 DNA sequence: TGTGCCAGCAGTTATTCCCCCTACGAGCAGTACTTC. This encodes CASSYSPYEQYF.

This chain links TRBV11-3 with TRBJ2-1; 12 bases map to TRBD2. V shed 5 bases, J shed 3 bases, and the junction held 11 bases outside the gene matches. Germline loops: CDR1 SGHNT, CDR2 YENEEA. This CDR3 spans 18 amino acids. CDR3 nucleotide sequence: TGTGCCAGCAGCGGTCCTTCTCTAGCGGGAGGGCTCTACAATGAGCAGTTCTTC. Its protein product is CASSGPSLAGGLYNEQFF. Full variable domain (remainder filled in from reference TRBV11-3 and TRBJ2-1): EAGVVQSPRYKIIEKKQPVAFWCNPISGHNTLYWYLQNLGQGPELLIRYENEEAVDDSQLPKDRFSAERLKGVDSTLKIQPAELGDSAVYLCASSGPSLAGGLYNEQFFGPGTRLTVL.

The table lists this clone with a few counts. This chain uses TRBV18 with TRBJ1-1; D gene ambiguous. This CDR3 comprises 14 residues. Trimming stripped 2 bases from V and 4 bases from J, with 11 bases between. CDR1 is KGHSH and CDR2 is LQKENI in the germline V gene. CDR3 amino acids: CASSPDWGFTEAFF. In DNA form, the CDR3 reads TGTGCCAGCTCACCAGATTGGGGATTCACTGAAGCTTTCTTT.

The CDR3 nucleotides read TGTGCCAGCAGCCCAACTAGCGGGAGAACCTTCTCCTACGAGCAGTACTTC. Its translation: CASSPTSGRTFSYEQYF. The rearrangement links TRBV11-1 to TRBJ2-7; 11 nucleotides match TRBD2. In germline, CDR1 is SGHAT, CDR2 FQDESV (reference sequence). V lost 5 bases and J lost 0; bases outside the gene matches: 9. CDR3 length equals 17 residues.

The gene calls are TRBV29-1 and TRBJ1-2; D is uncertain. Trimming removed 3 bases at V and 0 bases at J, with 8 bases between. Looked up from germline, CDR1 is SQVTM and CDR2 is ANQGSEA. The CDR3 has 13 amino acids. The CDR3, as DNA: TGCAGCGTTGACAGCGACACTAACTATGGCTACACCTTC. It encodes CSVDSDTNYGYTF.

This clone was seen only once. CDR3 region: CASSFRPSGRAETQYF. The CDR3 bases are TGTGCCAGCAGCTTCCGTCCTAGCGGGAGGGCAGAGACCCAGTACTTC. The V call is TRBV7-2, the J call TRBJ2-5; TRBD2 aligns across 12 bases. The length of the CDR3 is 16 residues. The germline CDR1 and CDR2 sequences are SGHTA and FQGNSA. With 3 bases clipped from V and 4 bases from J, the junction kept 6 bases outside the gene matches.

The CDR3 coding sequence is TGCGCCAGCAGCTTGGGGACATCGTCTTTAGAGCAGTACTTC. It yields the protein CASSLGTSSLEQYF. The gene calls are TRBV5-1 and TRBJ2-7, with a tentative D call TRBD1 (5 bases). The V and J ends lost 0 bases and 7 bases respectively, with 14 bases between them. The CDR3 length is 14 residues. Germline CDR1 SGHRS, CDR2 YFSETQ.

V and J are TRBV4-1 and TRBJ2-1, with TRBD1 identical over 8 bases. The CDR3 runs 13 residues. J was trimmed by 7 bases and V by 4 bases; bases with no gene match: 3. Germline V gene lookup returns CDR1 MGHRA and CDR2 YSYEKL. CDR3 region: CASSPGGKNEQFF. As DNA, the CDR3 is TGCGCCAGCAGCCCAGGGGGCAAGAATGAGCAGTTCTTC.

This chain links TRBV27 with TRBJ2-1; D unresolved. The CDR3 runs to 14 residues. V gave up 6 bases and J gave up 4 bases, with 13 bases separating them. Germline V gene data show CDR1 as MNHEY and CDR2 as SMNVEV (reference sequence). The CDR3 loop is CASSPPASYNEQFF. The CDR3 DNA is TGTGCCAGCAGCCCCCCGGCCTCATACAATGAGCAGTTCTTC.